This T cell receptor (beta chain) was found in a study of blood T cells in healthy people across ages. Together with a sample-barcoded 5' primer, a J-beta primer mix was included in a second PCR lasting about 7 to 11 cycles. From the 5' RACE reads, TCRdb called clonotypes with MiXCR, one entry per CDR3 protein. This table holds over 750,000 distinct CDR3 sequences, approximately 25% found once. These data were also reused for a study on T cells of mothers and their children.

This TCR derives from a boy between 10 and 17 years old in good health. Sequencing was performed on blood.

The chain's CDR3 is CASSSLRGTGGEETQYF. DNA for the CDR3: TGTGCCAGTAGTAGCCTCCGAGGGACAGGGGGCGAGGAGACCCAGTACTTC. This chain joins TRBV19 and TRBJ2-5; 12 bases match TRBD1. CDR1 is LNHDA and CDR2 is SQIVND in the germline V gene (reference sequence). J gave up 5 bases and V 4 bases, and 11 bases lay outside the gene matches. The CDR3 covers 17 residues.